This T cell receptor (beta chain) derives from a study of control samples from healthy donors and cancer patients. Germline V CDR1 and CDR2: LGHNA, YNFKEQ. The CDR3 is made up of 18 amino acids. V was trimmed by 4 bases and J by 6 bases, leaving 27 bases between them. Here immunoSEQ multiplex PCR was the method, and the copy in TCRdb shows in-frame clones only, minus some. The sample records under 150,000 clones, nearly 90% being singletons. The V and J genes are TRBV4-2 and TRBJ2-5; D tentatively reads TRBD1 or TRBD2 (5 bases each). Sequenced: PBMCs. This TCR derives from a man aged 50-60 years with head and neck cancer. This CDR3 reads CASSLGGQVGIEGKTQYF. As DNA, the CDR3 is TGTGCCAGCAGCCTTGGAGGCCAGGTGGGGATCGAGGGGAAGACCCAGTACTTC.